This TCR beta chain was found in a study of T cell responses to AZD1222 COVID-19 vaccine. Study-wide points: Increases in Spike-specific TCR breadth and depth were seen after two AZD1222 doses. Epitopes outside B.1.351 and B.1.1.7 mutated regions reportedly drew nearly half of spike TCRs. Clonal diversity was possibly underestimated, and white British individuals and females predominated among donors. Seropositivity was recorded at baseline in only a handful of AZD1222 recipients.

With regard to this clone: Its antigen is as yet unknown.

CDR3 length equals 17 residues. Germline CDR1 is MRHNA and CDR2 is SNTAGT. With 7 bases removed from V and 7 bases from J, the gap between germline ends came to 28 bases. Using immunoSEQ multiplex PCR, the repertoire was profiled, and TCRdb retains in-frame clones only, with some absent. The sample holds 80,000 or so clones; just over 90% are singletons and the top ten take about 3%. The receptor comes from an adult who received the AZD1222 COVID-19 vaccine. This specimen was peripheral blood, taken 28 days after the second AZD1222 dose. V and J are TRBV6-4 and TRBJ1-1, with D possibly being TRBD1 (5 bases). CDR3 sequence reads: CASIVSAGRVNWYEAFF. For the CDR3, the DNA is TGTGCCAGCATCGTTTCGGCAGGGAGGGTAAATTGGTATGAAGCTTTCTTT.